These T cell receptor beta chains were read from a single sample in a study of shared clonotypes between healthy human individuals. Clones were sequenced by immunoSEQ multiplex PCR, and TCRdb holds only the in-frame ones, with some missing. This table holds approximately 640,000 clones, about 78% found once. The sequencing sample was made of memory CD4+ T cells sorted from blood. Every receptor here comes from a woman between 25 and 40 years old in good health. CDR3s include the opening cysteine and the closing phenylalanine or tryptophan. The D gene is left open where the match is weak. Clone size is given for some rows only: seen once, a few or many times, or a class if the clone is expanded.

>TRBD1|few|TRBJ1-2|TRBV28
CASSLRQGPSLNYGYTF
TGTGCCAGCAGTCTCCGACAGGGCCCGTCCCTTAACTATGGCTACACCTTC
>NA|once|TRBJ2-7|TRBV18
CASSPGGPEQYF
TGTGCCAGCTCACCTGGGGGGCCCGAGCAGTACTTC
>TRBD2|once|TRBJ2-2|TRBV19
CASTPDSGRIGAGELFF
TGTGCCAGTACCCCGGATAGCGGGAGAATCGGGGCCGGGGAGCTGTTTTTT
>NA|NA|TRBJ1-2|TRBV19
CASSPPYLYGYTF
TGTGCCAGTAGCCCACCCTACCTCTATGGCTACACCTTC
>NA|NA|TRBJ1-2|TRBV28
CASSLFPGANYGYTF
TGTGCCAGCAGTTTATTCCCAGGGGCTAACTATGGCTACACCTTC
>NA|NA|TRBJ2-7|TRBV28
CATGGSHYEQYF
TGTGCCACCGGGGGCAGCCACTACGAGCAGTACTTC
>NA|NA|TRBJ1-3|TRBV28
CASSFQGNTIYF
TGTGCCAGCAGTTTCCAGGGGAACACCATATATTTT
>NA|few|TRBJ2-5|TRBV5-4
CASSLSGQETQYF
TGTGCCAGCAGCTTAAGTGGTCAAGAGACCCAGTACTTC
>NA|few|TRBJ2-2|TRBV9
CASSGRGGPNTGELFF
TGTGCCAGCAGCGGAAGGGGGGGCCCGAACACCGGGGAGCTGTTTTTT
>NA|NA|TRBJ1-2|TRBV6-1
CASSRWGIDYGYTF
TGTGCCAGCAGTAGATGGGGAATTGACTATGGCTACACCTTC
>TRBD1|NA|TRBJ2-5|TRBV5-5
CASSRTGSQGETQYF
TGTGCCAGCAGCCGGACAGGGTCCCAAGGGGAGACCCAGTACTTC